One T cell receptor (beta chain) is described in this entry. The sample comes from a study of blood T cells in healthy people across ages. It was approximately 9 milliliters of peripheral blood that were drawn from each donor. A sample-barcoded 5' primer and a J-beta primer mix were used in a second PCR of roughly 6 to 11 cycles. TCRdb itself ran the 5' RACE reads through MiXCR, one entry per CDR3 protein. In the table there are 800,000 to 900,000 distinct CDR3 sequences, 62% of which are singletons. Trimming took 5 bases from V and 7 from J, leaving 8 bases between them. Germline V gene data show CDR1 as SGHTA and CDR2 as FQGNSA. CDR3 length equals 12 residues.

The sequenced sample was blood. The receptor comes from a man aged 25-45 years in good health. The V gene is TRBV7-2, the J gene TRBJ1-4; weak D call: TRBD1 (6 bases). CDR3 residues: CASSADSEKLFF. The CDR3 DNA sequence: TGTGCCAGCAGCGCGGACAGTGAAAAACTGTTTTTT.